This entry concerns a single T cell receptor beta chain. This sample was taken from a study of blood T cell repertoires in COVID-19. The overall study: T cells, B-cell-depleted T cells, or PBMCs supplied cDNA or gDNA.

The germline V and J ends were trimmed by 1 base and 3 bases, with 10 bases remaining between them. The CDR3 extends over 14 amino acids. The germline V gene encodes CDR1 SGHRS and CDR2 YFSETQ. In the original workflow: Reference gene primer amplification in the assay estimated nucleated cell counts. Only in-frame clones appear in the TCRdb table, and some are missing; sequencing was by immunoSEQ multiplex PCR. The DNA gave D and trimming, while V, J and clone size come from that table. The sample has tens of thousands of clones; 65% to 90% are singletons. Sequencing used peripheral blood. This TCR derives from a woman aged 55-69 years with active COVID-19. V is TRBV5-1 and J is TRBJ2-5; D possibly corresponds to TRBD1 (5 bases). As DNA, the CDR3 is TGCGCCAGCAGCTTGCGGCAGGGCGAAGAGACCCAGTACTTC. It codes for CASSLRQGEETQYF. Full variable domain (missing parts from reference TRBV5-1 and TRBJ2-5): KAGVTQTPRYLIKTRGQQVTLSCSPISGHRSVSWYQQTPGQGLQFLFEYFSETQRNKGNFPGRFSGRQFSNSRSEMNVSTLELGDSALYLCASSLRQGEETQYFGPGTRLLVL.